These 23 T cell receptor beta chains were sequenced from one sample in a study of shared T cell receptors in the human thymus. Assay: immunoSEQ multiplex PCR; the TCRdb copy retains only in-frame clones and omits some. The sample lists over 650,000 clones, about 89% seen once, with 0.0094% in the top ten. This sample also belongs to another study, concerning human thymus T cells.

Material for sequencing was thymocytes. All receptors derive from a boy in the first two years of life with a congenital heart defect.

V usage is TRBV18 and J usage is TRBJ2-7, with 10 bases matching TRBD1. Germline CDR1 reads KGHSH; CDR2 reads LQKENI. The junction had 2 bases not matched to a gene; V was cut back by 4 bases and J by 5 bases. The CDR3 has 13 amino acids. CDR3 DNA sequence: TGTGCCAGCTCACGGGACAGGGGCCACGAGCAGTACTTC. It specifies CASSRDRGHEQYF.

The J gene is TRBJ2-5, the V gene TRBV13, with 8 bases matching TRBD1. Losses at the gene ends were 3 bases for V and 5 bases for J; bases not matched to a gene: 2. CDR1 and CDR2 from the germline V gene are PRHDT and FYEKMQ (reference sequence). This CDR3 has 13 residues. As DNA, the CDR3 is TGTGCCAGCAGCTTCAGGGGGCGGGAGACCCAGTACTTC. Translating it yields CASSFRGRETQYF.

Details on this clone: The sample carries other DNA sequences with the same CDR3. Here the CDR3 DNA reads TGTGCCAGCAGCTTGGGACAGGGGAATTCACCCCTCCACTTT. Amino acids: CASSLGQGNSPLHF. V and J are TRBV6-5 and TRBJ1-6, with 10 bases matching TRBD1. Losses at the gene ends were 6 bases for V and 7 bases for J; bases not matched to a gene: 3. The germline V gene encodes CDR1 MNHEY and CDR2 SVGAGI. This CDR3 region has 14 residues.

The chain couples TRBV19 to TRBJ2-1; TRBD1 aligns across 7 bases. The CDR3 loop spans 17 amino acids. The germline V gene has CDR1 LNHDA and CDR2 SQIVND (reference sequence). Trimming removed 2 bases from V and 7 bases from J; junction bases left unmatched: 14. CDR3 DNA sequence: TGTGCCAGTAGTATAAGGGGGCCGAGATCCACGGGGAATGAGCAGTTCTTC. Its protein is CASSIRGPRSTGNEQFF.

CDR3 loop: CAWKSVRVTEAFF. In nucleotides, the CDR3 is TGTGCCTGGAAATCGGTGAGGGTCACTGAAGCTTTCTTT. V gene TRBV30 combines with J gene TRBJ1-1; no clear D gene. Per germline, CDR1 GTSNPN and CDR2 SVGIG (reference sequence). Trimming took off 4 bases at V and 4 bases at J, with 13 bases between the two ends. This CDR3 comprises 13 residues.

V and J are TRBV28 and TRBJ1-4; TRBD1 matches at 10 bases. The CDR3 runs 17 residues. CDR1 and CDR2 (germline): MDHEN, SYDVKM. V shed 4 bases and J 4 bases; nucleotides not matched to a gene: 9. DNA for the CDR3: TGTGCCAGCAGTTACCGGGACAGGGGACCTATTAATGAAAAACTGTTTTTT. Protein sequence: CASSYRDRGPINEKLFF.

The J gene is TRBJ1-1, the V gene TRBV6-1; D is possibly TRBD1 (5 bases). The V gene's germline CDR1 is MNHNS and CDR2 SASEGT. The CDR3 contains 17 residues. The germline V and J ends were trimmed by 4 bases and 4 bases, with 22 bases remaining between them. The CDR3 coding sequence is TGTGCCAGCAGTGTACGTCAGGGCTGGGTAGCGGGCACTGAAGCTTTCTTT. It codes for CASSVRQGWVAGTEAFF.

The DNA of the CDR3 is TGTGCCAGCAGACTAAAGCAAAACTACGAGCAGTACTTC. Translation: CASRLKQNYEQYF. This chain joins TRBV28 and TRBJ2-7; D call uncertain. Germline CDR1 and CDR2: MDHEN and SYDVKM. The V gene lost 6 bases and the J gene lost 3 bases, with 12 bases spanning the gap. This CDR3 has 13 residues.

The rearrangement links TRBV9 to TRBJ2-7; D not certain. This CDR3 region has 13 residues. CDR1 is SGDLS and CDR2 is YYNGEE in the germline V gene. V lost 0 bases and J lost 6, with 10 bases in between. CDR3 region: CASSVVMTGEQYF. The CDR3 DNA reads TGTGCCAGCAGCGTAGTGATGACGGGCGAGCAGTACTTC.

The chain uses TRBV7-9 and TRBJ2-7, with D possibly matching TRBD2 (6 bases). This CDR3 is built from 15 residues. V was cut by 5 bases and J by 2 bases, with 16 bases left in between. Germline V CDR1 and CDR2: SEHNR, FQNEAQ (reference sequence). The CDR3 protein is CASSQFSGTTYEQYF. CDR3 nucleotides: TGTGCCAGCAGCCAATTTAGCGGTACCACCTACGAGCAGTACTTC.

This chain joins TRBV5-8 and TRBJ2-7, with D perhaps TRBD2 (5 bases). From germline, CDR1 is SGHTS and CDR2 YDEGEE. The CDR3 covers 16 residues. Trimming removed 4 bases from V and 3 bases from J, with 20 bases in between. This CDR3 reads CASSALRAAEDYEQYF. CDR3 in DNA: TGTGCCAGCAGCGCGCTGCGGGCAGCGGAAGACTACGAGCAGTACTTC.

The V and J genes are TRBV7-8 and TRBJ1-3; 7 nucleotides match TRBD1. The J segment lost 4 bases and the V segment lost 4 bases, leaving 4 bases of the junction unmatched. Looked up from germline, CDR1 is SGHVS and CDR2 is FQNEAQ. The CDR3 runs 14 residues. CDR3 amino acids: CASSSGQAGNTIYF. As DNA, the CDR3 is TGTGCCAGCAGCTCCGGACAGGCGGGAAACACCATATATTTT.

The CDR3 DNA reads TGTGCCAGCAGCCACCAAAGGGAGGACCTAAACACTGAAGCTTTCTTT. Translation: CASSHQREDLNTEAFF. V gene TRBV14 combines with J gene TRBJ1-1; D is unresolved. The CDR3 has 16 amino acids. Deletions cut 3 bases from V and 2 bases from J, with 16 bases between. The germline V gene encodes CDR1 SGHDN and CDR2 FVKESK.

The chain employs TRBV6-5 and TRBJ1-1; possibly TRBD1 for D (5 bases). The length of the CDR3 is 15 residues. Trimming removed 7 bases from V and 1 base from J, with 16 bases in between. Germline V lookup: CDR1 MNHEY, CDR2 SVGAGI. CDR3 bases: TGTGCCAGCACCAACTTATCGACAGAGAACACTGAAGCTTTCTTT. This translates into CASTNLSTENTEAFF.

CDR3 sequence (DNA): TGTGCCAGCGGGGGGATAGGGACTGAAGCTTTCTTT. It encodes CASGGIGTEAFF. The gene calls are TRBV27 and TRBJ1-1; TRBD1 is a possible D gene (5 bases). Trimming took off 8 bases at V and 5 bases at J, with 12 bases between the two ends. This CDR3 spans 12 amino acids. Germline assignment: CDR1 MNHEY and CDR2 SMNVEV (reference sequence).

The chain couples TRBV4-1 to TRBJ2-7; a possible D gene is TRBD1 (5 bases). The V end lost 1 base, the J end lost 3 bases, and 16 bases lay between the germline ends. Germline loops: CDR1 MGHRA, CDR2 YSYEKL. The CDR3 sequence is 16 residues long. The CDR3 coding sequence is TGCGCCAGCAGCCAAGGCCGGTTTCAGGGCAGCTACGAGCAGTACTTC. Translating it yields CASSQGRFQGSYEQYF.

This rearrangement joins TRBV2 to TRBJ2-3; no clear D. There are 14 residues in the CDR3. Trimming took off 1 base at V and 0 bases at J, with 5 bases between the two ends. From germline, CDR1 is SNHLY and CDR2 FYNNEI. This CDR3 reads CASSEGVSTDTQYF. The DNA of the CDR3 is TGTGCCAGCAGTGAAGGCGTTAGCACAGATACGCAGTATTTT.

J is TRBJ1-6 and V is TRBV6-5; D might be TRBD1 (6 bases). Trimming removed 0 bases from V and 10 bases from J, with 16 bases in between. Germline assignment: CDR1 MNHEY and CDR2 SVGAGI. The CDR3 runs to 16 residues. CDR3 nucleotide sequence: TGTGCCAGCAGTTACTCCGATTTACAGGGTAAATCACCCCTCCACTTT. This translates into CASSYSDLQGKSPLHF.

V and J are TRBV27 and TRBJ1-4; possibly TRBD1 for D (6 bases). In germline, CDR1 is MNHEY, CDR2 SMNVEV (reference sequence). The V and J ends lost 5 bases and 7 bases respectively, with 20 bases between them. This CDR3 has 16 amino acids. In nucleotides, the CDR3 is TGTGCCAGCAGTCCTCCGGGACATTGGAAAGGTGAAAAACTGTTTTTT. Translation gives CASSPPGHWKGEKLFF.

The V call is TRBV10-3, the J call TRBJ1-4, with a possible D match to TRBD1 (6 bases). V shed 6 bases and J shed 8 bases, with 13 bases lying between them. Per germline, CDR1 ENHRY and CDR2 SYGVKD. The CDR3 covers 13 residues. The CDR3 nucleotides are TGTGCCATCAGCCACAGGGATGGAGAAAAACTGTTTTTT. This codes for CAISHRDGEKLFF.

This chain joins TRBV5-1 and TRBJ2-7, with TRBD1 as a possible D gene (5 bases). This CDR3 comprises 15 residues. V lost 5 bases to trimming and J lost 0 bases, with 15 bases between them. The germline V gene has CDR1 SGHRS and CDR2 YFSETQ. This chain's CDR3 is CASSSQGRGSYEQYF. The CDR3 nucleotides are TGCGCCAGCAGTTCCCAGGGTAGGGGCTCCTACGAGCAGTACTTC.

The chain joins TRBV4-1 to TRBJ1-1; 9 bases map to TRBD1. Germline trimming cut 2 bases from V and 1 base from J; bases unmatched to any gene: 2. This CDR3 spans 15 amino acids. The germline CDR1 and CDR2 sequences are MGHRA and YSYEKL. CDR3 amino acids: CASSQRQGGNTEAFF. CDR3 sequence (DNA): TGCGCCAGCAGCCAACGACAGGGGGGGAACACTGAAGCTTTCTTT.

The CDR3 region has the DNA TGCGCCAGCAGTGAGTCGGGAGTGGATAATGAAGCTTTCTTT. The encoded protein is CASSESGVDNEAFF. V and J are TRBV10-2 and TRBJ1-1; D unclear. This CDR3 spans 14 amino acids. Germline V lookup: CDR1 WSHSY, CDR2 SAAADI. Between the trimmed V and J ends, which lost 0 bases and 7 bases, there was a span of 12 bases.